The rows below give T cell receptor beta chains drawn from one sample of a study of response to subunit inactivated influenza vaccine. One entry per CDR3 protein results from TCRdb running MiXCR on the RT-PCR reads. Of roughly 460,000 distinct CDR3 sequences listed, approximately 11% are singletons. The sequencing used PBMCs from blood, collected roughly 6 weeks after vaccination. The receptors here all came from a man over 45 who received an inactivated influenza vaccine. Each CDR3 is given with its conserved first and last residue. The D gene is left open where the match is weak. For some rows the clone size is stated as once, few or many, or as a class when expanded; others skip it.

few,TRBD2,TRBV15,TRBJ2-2,CATSRARGGIAGELFF,TGTGCCACCAGCAGAGCCCGCGGGGGGATAGCCGGGGAGCTGTTTTTT
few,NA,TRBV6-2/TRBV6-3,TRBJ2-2,CASRAGETGELFF,TGTGCCAGCAGAGCCGGGGAAACCGGGGAGCTGTTTTTT
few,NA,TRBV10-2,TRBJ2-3,CASSEQGAQDTQYF,TGCGCCAGCAGTGAACAGGGTGCCCAGGATACGCAGTATTTT
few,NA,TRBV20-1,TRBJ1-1,CSAKTYRSMNTEAFF,TGCAGTGCCAAGACATACCGTAGTATGAACACTGAAGCTTTCTTT
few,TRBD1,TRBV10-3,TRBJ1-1,CAIRDRVGKNTEAFF,TGTGCCATCAGGGACAGGGTCGGGAAGAACACTGAAGCTTTCTTT
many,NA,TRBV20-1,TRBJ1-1,CSASTGFKGILGTEAFF,TGCAGTGCTAGCACAGGGTTTAAAGGAATTCTCGGCACTGAAGCTTTCTTT
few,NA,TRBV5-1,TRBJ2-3,CASSFGGASTDTQYF,TGCGCCAGCAGCTTTGGCGGTGCTAGCACAGATACGCAGTATTTT
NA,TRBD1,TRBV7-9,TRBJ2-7,CASSWGQGAEQYF,TGTGCCAGCAGCTGGGGGCAGGGGGCCGAGCAGTACTTC
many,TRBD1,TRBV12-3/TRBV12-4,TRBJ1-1,CASRPGQGLGAFF,TGTGCCAGCAGACCGGGACAGGGGCTTGGAGCTTTCTTT
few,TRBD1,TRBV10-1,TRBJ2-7,CASSESNRGVQYF,TGCGCCAGCAGTGAATCTAACAGGGGTGTGCAGTACTTC
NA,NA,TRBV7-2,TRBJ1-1,CASSVTALNTEAFF,TGTGCCAGCAGCGTGACAGCTCTGAACACTGAAGCTTTCTTT
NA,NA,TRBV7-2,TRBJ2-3,CASSLVVSGTDTQYF,TGTGCCAGCAGCTTAGTTGTTAGCGGCACAGATACGCAGTATTTT
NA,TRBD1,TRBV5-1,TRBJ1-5,CASSTGQDNQPQHF,TGCGCCAGCAGCACTGGACAGGACAATCAGCCCCAGCATTTT
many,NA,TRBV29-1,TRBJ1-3,CSVESNSRGSAGNTIYF,TGCAGCGTTGAAAGCAACTCACGGGGGTCCGCTGGAAACACCATATATTTT
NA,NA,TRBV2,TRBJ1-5,CASRRDGSNQPQHF,TGTGCCAGCAGAAGGGACGGTAGCAATCAGCCCCAGCATTTT
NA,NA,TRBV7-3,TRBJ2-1,CASSLGLGLREQFF,TGTGCCAGCAGCTTAGGTTTGGGACTGCGGGAGCAGTTCTTC
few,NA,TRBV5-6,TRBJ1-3,CASSLFSFRSGNTIYF,TGTGCCAGCAGCTTGTTTTCTTTCCGCTCTGGAAACACCATATATTTT
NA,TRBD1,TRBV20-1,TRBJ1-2,CRARLPIQGKGYTF,TGCCGTGCTCGACTCCCGATACAGGGGAAAGGCTACACCTTC
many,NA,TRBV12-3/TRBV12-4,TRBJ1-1,CASSLIRGDTEAFF,TGTGCCAGCAGTTTGATTAGAGGGGACACTGAAGCTTTCTTT
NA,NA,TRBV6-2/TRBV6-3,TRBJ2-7,CASSYEVFQRQYF,TGTGCCAGCAGTTACGAAGTCTTTCAGCGGCAGTACTTC
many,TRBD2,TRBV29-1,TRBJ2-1,CSVESPGGWNNEQFF,TGCAGCGTTGAATCTCCGGGAGGATGGAACAATGAGCAGTTCTTC
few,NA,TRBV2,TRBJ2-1,CASSAEQFF,TGTGCCAGCTCAGCAGAGCAGTTCTTC
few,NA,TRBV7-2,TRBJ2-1,CASSTWGGSYEQFF,TGTGCCAGCAGCACCTGGGGTGGGAGCTATGAGCAGTTCTTC
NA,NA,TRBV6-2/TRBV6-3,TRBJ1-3,CASRTGQGNTIYF,TGTGCCAGCAGAACGGGACAAGGAAACACCATATATTTT